This T cell receptor beta chain is drawn from a study of T-cell memory formation after mild COVID-19. TCRdb called the 5' RACE reads again in MiXCR, with one record for every CDR3 protein. The table lists a few hundred thousand distinct CDR3 sequences, 19% of them singletons, with around 20% in the top ten. The length of the CDR3 is 10 residues. V was cut by 6 bases and J by 7 bases, with 10 bases left in between. Germline V gene sequence: CDR1 SQVTM, CDR2 ANQGSEA. The chain joins TRBV29-1 to TRBJ2-7; D might be TRBD1 or TRBD2, each matching 5 bases. Sequenced: PBMCs or a T cell subset sorted from them (not recorded which). This sequence originates from a man younger than 35 who had mild COVID-19 (a few samples of this study predate the infection). Cell type and time point are not known. The chain's CDR3 is CSVGVDEQYF. The CDR3 DNA reads as TGCAGCGTGGGGGTGGATGAGCAGTACTTC.